What follows are 28 T cell receptor beta chains derived from one specimen sequenced in a study of CXCR3-negative and CXCR3-positive naive CD8 T cells. Study-level points and caveats: Higher TRB CDR3 hydrophobicity marked CXCR3-positive naive cells relative to CXCR3-negative naive cells.

These receptors' antigens are unknown. The method, 5' RACE with UMI labels, was used to prepare the TRB cDNA libraries. For each CDR3 protein, TCRdb gives one entry from its re-call of the 5' RACE reads, without DNA. This table lists over 95,000 distinct CDR3 sequences. Sequencing input: naive CXCR3+ CD8+ T cells from blood. Subset meaning: CD45RO-CCR7+CD27+CD95- naive CD8+ T cells expressing CXCR3 (TNR3+). The receptor set was obtained from a human donor in good health. Some clones in this sample may be carry-over from other donors' samples.

This chain links TRBV7-9 with TRBJ2-3; TCRdb outputs TRBD1, but without DNA this stays unchecked. Per the germline V gene, CDR1 is SEHNR and CDR2 is FQNEAQ (reference sequence). CDR3 length: 15 residues. This CDR3 is CASSLGPFSTDTQYF.

The rearrangement links TRBV29-1 to TRBJ2-7; there is no DNA to check the TCRdb D call of TRBD1. The germline V gene encodes CDR1 SQVTM and CDR2 ANQGSEA. CDR3 length: 12 amino acids. This chain's CDR3 is CSVEAGTHEQYF.

The V gene is TRBV5-1, the J gene TRBJ2-1; TCRdb indicates TRBD1, and absent DNA this call remains unverified. The germline CDR1 and CDR2 sequences are SGHRS and YFSETQ. The CDR3 covers 16 residues. CDR3 sequence reads: CASSLAGASSYNEQFF.

J is TRBJ2-7 and V is TRBV5-6; the D call of TRBD2 rests on TCRdb alone, since no DNA is present to check it. CDR3 size: 17 residues. Germline CDR1 and CDR2: SGHDT and YYEEEE. The CDR3 sequence: CASSLDRAPSTPYEQYF.

CDR3 loop: CASSFTGHQPQHF. V is TRBV28 and J is TRBJ1-5; the D gene TCRdb calls, TRBD1, cannot be checked with no DNA. Germline V lookup: CDR1 MDHEN, CDR2 SYDVKM. The CDR3 loop spans 13 amino acids.

V usage is TRBV20-1 and J usage is TRBJ2-3; TCRdb picks TRBD1, but there is no DNA to check that call. The CDR3 is 15 amino acids. CDR1 and CDR2 from the germline V gene are DFQATT and SNEGSKA (reference sequence). CDR3 sequence: CSARDGAMVQYTQYF.

The J gene is TRBJ1-3, the V gene TRBV29-1; as DNA is missing, the TRBD1 call by TCRdb cannot be tested. The germline CDR1 and CDR2 sequences are SQVTM and ANQGSEA. The CDR3 runs 14 residues. The CDR3 is CSVVWGASGNTIYF. The full variable domain, completed using reference TRBV29-1 and TRBJ1-3, is SAVISQKPSRDICQRGTSLTIQCQVDSQVTMMFWYRQQPGQSLTLIATANQGSEATYESGFVIDKFPISRPNLTFSTLTVSNMSPEDSSIYLCSVVWGASGNTIYFGEGSWLTVV.

The J gene is TRBJ2-3, the V gene TRBV7-9; TCRdb gives TRBD2 as the D gene, but with no DNA this cannot be confirmed. Germline V gene lookup returns CDR1 SEHNR and CDR2 FQNEAQ (reference sequence). The CDR3 totals 15 residues. The CDR3 reads CASSEQRGATDTQYF.

The V and J genes are TRBV6-5 and TRBJ2-7. Germline assignment: CDR1 MNHEY and CDR2 SVGAGI. The CDR3 covers 11 residues. The CDR3 reads CASSGTYEQYF.

The chain joins TRBV7-9 to TRBJ2-5; there is no DNA to check the TCRdb D call of TRBD1. The CDR3 runs 14 residues. In germline, CDR1 is SEHNR, CDR2 FQNEAQ (reference sequence). The CDR3 here is CASSTWTGQETQYF.

The gene calls are TRBV7-9 and TRBJ2-5; as DNA is missing, the TRBD1 call by TCRdb cannot be tested. The V gene's germline CDR1 is SEHNR and CDR2 FQNEAQ (reference sequence). The CDR3 is 14 residues long. The CDR3 loop is CASSSTGTQETQYF.

The chain recombines TRBV23-1 with TRBJ1-5. TRBV23-1 carries the ORF label, with uncertain function. The length of the CDR3 is 15 residues. This chain's CDR3 is CASSLLGRMNQPQHF.

The rearrangement links TRBV4-2 to TRBJ2-2; TCRdb selects TRBD2, and the lack of DNA leaves this call unchecked. Germline CDR1 LGHNA, CDR2 YNFKEQ. This CDR3 is built from 16 residues. The CDR3 sequence: CASSQDQTGSTGELFF.

By frequency, this clonotype is medium-sized. The chain joins TRBV15 to TRBJ2-7. The CDR3 consists of 13 residues. CDR1 LNHNV and CDR2 YYDKDF come from the germline V gene (reference sequence). The CDR3 spells CATSRDGNNEQYF.

V is TRBV9 and J is TRBJ2-7; the TRBD2 assignment by TCRdb is unverifiable without DNA. CDR3 length: 15 amino acids. Germline V gene lookup returns CDR1 SGDLS and CDR2 YYNGEE. CDR3 sequence: CASSPKLADLVEQYF.

The chain recombines TRBV20-1 with TRBJ1-4. The CDR3 extends over 16 amino acids. Germline V CDR1 and CDR2: DFQATT, SNEGSKA (reference sequence). Here the CDR3 reads CSARDPDDPTNEKLFF.

This sequence joins TRBV29-1 and TRBJ2-3; the D call of TRBD1 rests on TCRdb alone, since no DNA is present to check it. CDR3 length: 13 residues. Germline V CDR1 and CDR2: SQVTM, ANQGSEA. The CDR3 sequence: CSVTGGVTDTQYF.

V is TRBV9 and J is TRBJ2-7; TCRdb picks TRBD1, but there is no DNA to check that call. This CDR3 comprises 14 residues. CDR1 and CDR2 (germline): SGDLS, YYNGEE. The CDR3 sequence is CASSVGDRGHEQYF. Looking up the rest from reference TRBV9 and TRBJ2-7 gives the full variable domain: DSGVTQTPKHLITATGQRVTLRCSPRSGDLSVYWYQQSLDQGLQFLIQYYNGEERAKGNILERFSAQQFPDLHSELNLSSLELGDSALYFCASSVGDRGHEQYFGPGTRLTVT.

The chain links TRBV5-1 to TRBJ2-2; TCRdb's assignment of TRBD1 cannot be checked, as there is no DNA. CDR1 SGHRS and CDR2 YFSETQ come from the germline V gene. This CDR3 is built from 16 residues. CDR3 residues: CASSPLTGQFTGELFF.

The rearrangement links TRBV7-9 to TRBJ2-7; the D call from TCRdb, TRBD1, cannot be confirmed without DNA. This CDR3 region has 15 residues. Germline CDR1 SEHNR, CDR2 FQNEAQ (reference sequence). The CDR3 sequence is CASSHRDRGAYEQYF.

V is TRBV5-1 and J is TRBJ1-1. This CDR3 contains 11 residues. Germline V gene lookup returns CDR1 SGHRS and CDR2 YFSETQ. The CDR3 spells CASSLAGEAFF.

The chain uses TRBV5-6 and TRBJ2-5. The germline CDR1 and CDR2 sequences are SGHDT and YYEEEE. CDR3 length: 14 amino acids. The CDR3 protein is CASSLGDAQETQYF.

The CDR3 region is CASSLQGYPTGDPNYGYTF. The chain combines TRBV7-9 with TRBJ1-2; with no DNA, the TCRdb D assignment of TRBD1 cannot be verified. The germline V gene encodes CDR1 SEHNR and CDR2 FQNEAQ (reference sequence). This CDR3 is built from 19 residues.

This chain joins TRBV4-1 and TRBJ2-5; TCRdb lists TRBD2, though no DNA is available to test this call. The CDR3 has 16 amino acids. From germline, CDR1 is MGHRA and CDR2 YSYEKL. Here the CDR3 reads CASSQTSGGRGETQYF.

This chain links TRBV4-3 with TRBJ2-3; TCRdb names TRBD2, which stays unverified in the absence of DNA. CDR3 length: 17 residues. Germline V CDR1 and CDR2: LGHNA, YSLEER. The CDR3 sequence: CASSQDPASGSTDTQYF.

The rearrangement joins TRBV29-1 to TRBJ2-1; the TCRdb D gene call, TRBD1, has no DNA to confirm it. The germline CDR1 and CDR2 sequences are SQVTM and ANQGSEA. The CDR3 has 11 amino acids. The CDR3 here is CSVLDNNEQFF.

This chain uses TRBV6-2 or TRBV6-3 with TRBJ2-7. Per germline, CDR1 MNHEY and CDR2 SVGEGT. There are 16 residues in the CDR3. CDR3 region: CASSPISFVASDEQYF.

The V call is TRBV6-2 or TRBV6-3, the J call TRBJ2-1; TCRdb's D call of TRBD1 is untestable without DNA. The CDR3 extends over 18 amino acids. Germline-derived CDR1 and CDR2 are MNHEY and SVGEGT. This CDR3 reads CATRPGQQVSGILNEQFF.